This entry features one T cell receptor beta chain sequence. The CDR3 is made up of 13 amino acids. Germline V gene lookup returns CDR1 SQVTM and CDR2 ANQGSEA. V was pared by 2 bases and J by 0 bases, with 8 bases between. Following extraction, RNA underwent reverse transcription to cDNA, which served as the sequencing template. The method was immunoSEQ multiplex PCR; TCRdb's version includes in-frame clones alone and lacks a portion of them. The data contain some 100,000 clones, roughly 58% of them singletons. This record comes from a study of CD8+ T cells in alopecia areata. Across the study: Severity scores in treated patients reflected the percentage of scalp affected.

Specified treatment: oral pan-JAK inhibitor, 5-10 mg twice daily. The chain links TRBV29-1 to TRBJ2-7; no clear D. Sequenced here: CD8+ T cells sorted from blood, sampled at week 4, from a patient treated with tofacitinib. The receptor comes from a human donor with alopecia areata. The CDR3 spells CSVENRPSYEQYF. CDR3 bases: TGCAGCGTTGAAAATCGGCCCTCCTACGAGCAGTACTTC.